This T cell receptor beta chain was profiled in a study of T cell repertoires in cytomegalovirus infection. Study-level information: Well-studied HLA-B-restricted epitopes and recently identified HLA-C-restricted epitopes of CMV were both used in the study. Public TCR beta signatures marked donors with CMV infection and the matching HLA.

TCRdb called the reads again in MiXCR, with one record for every CDR3 protein. Of approximately 100,000 distinct CDR3 sequences in the sample, less than 30% were seen once. Study-level results: Summed public TCR beta family frequency identified CMV carriers bearing the relevant HLA. The ex vivo response was dominated by HLA-C-restricted CMV-specific TCR beta clonotypes.

Germline V gene sequence: CDR1 SNHLY, CDR2 FYNNEI. The CDR3 consists of 15 residues. V gave up 0 bases and J gave up 3 bases, with 9 bases separating them. A few counts support this clonotype. As yet, its antigen is unknown. The sample consisted of CD8+ T cells from cultured PBMCs, taken from culture after CMV antigen stimulation. This TCR was recovered from a human donor in good health (CMV status not recorded). Some clones in this sample may be carry-over from other donors' samples. The rearrangement uses TRBV2 and TRBJ1-5; D call uncertain. This chain's CDR3 is CASSEARGNNQPQHF. The CDR3 bases are TGTGCCAGCAGTGAAGCGCGCGGAAACAATCAGCCCCAGCATTTT.